One sample yielded the 28 T cell receptor beta chains listed below, sequenced in a study of CD4 T cells in relation to SARS-CoV-2 and coronaviruses listed by TCRdb under 2021. The method behind the library was the immunoSEQ multiplex PCR assay. Entries here come from immuneACCESS through TCRdb and include only in-frame sequences with V and J called. Some clones fail to appear in such tables; in the studies checked, an unresolved V gene covers under half of the shortfall, and the cause of the remainder is unknown. For this sample there are about 24,000 clones; roughly 70% appear just once. Around 20% of the sample is taken by the ten largest. CD4+ T cells from unexposed donors were collected before the COVID-19 pandemic (2011-2018). After 10 to 11 days of culture, CD4+ T cells were isolated with the EasySep CD4+ T cell isolation kit. For these receptors, no antigen is known. Material for sequencing was CD4+ T cells from PBMCs, cultured in vitro. The receptors stem from a human donor in good health.

This chain links TRBV11-2 with TRBJ1-1; D is uncertain. CDR3 length: 14 residues. From germline, CDR1 is SGHAT and CDR2 FQNNGV. V was trimmed by 1 base and J by 3 bases, leaving 9 bases between them. The CDR3, as DNA: TGTGCCAGCAGCTTAGCACGACGGCACACTGAAGCTTTCTTT. It yields the protein CASSLARRHTEAFF.

This clone was detected only a few times. The chain combines TRBV30 with TRBJ2-2; D not resolved. There are 15 residues in the CDR3. The germline CDR1 and CDR2 sequences are GTSNPN and SVGIG (reference sequence). With 0 bases removed from V and 4 bases from J, the gap between germline ends came to 12 bases. CDR3: CAWSVLGSGTGELFF. CDR3 nucleotide sequence: TGTGCCTGGAGTGTCTTGGGCTCGGGCACCGGGGAGCTGTTTTTT.

The chain recombines TRBV21-1 with TRBJ1-5. TRBV21-1 is a recognized pseudogene. The CDR3 is 15 amino acids. This chain's CDR3 is CASSKSEGSWQPQHF. For the CDR3, the DNA is TGTGCCAGCAGCAAATCGGAAGGGTCGTGGCAGCCCCAGCATTTT.

CDR3 protein: CASRPPSGYASEQYF. The CDR3, as DNA: TGTGCCAGCAGGCCCCCCTCGGGCTATGCTTCCGAGCAGTACTTC. This chain uses TRBV6-5 with TRBJ2-7; no clear D. The V and J ends lost 6 bases and 6 bases respectively, with 21 bases between them. Germline V gene data show CDR1 as MNHEY and CDR2 as SVGAGI. The CDR3 extends over 15 amino acids.

The J gene is TRBJ2-5, the V gene TRBV19, with 10 bases lining up with TRBD2. This CDR3 spans 14 amino acids. CDR1 is LNHDA, CDR2 SQIVND, per germline (reference sequence). Unmatched junction bases numbered 5, after V lost 6 bases and J lost 4 bases. The CDR3 coding sequence is TGTGCCAGTAGCCCCACTAGCGGGACAGAGACCCAGTACTTC. Translation gives CASSPTSGTETQYF.

This rearrangement joins TRBV9 to TRBJ1-1; 11 nucleotides line up with TRBD1. Trimming at V came to 0 bases and at J to 0 bases, leaving 4 bases not matched to a gene. There are 17 residues in the CDR3. Germline loops: CDR1 SGDLS, CDR2 YYNGEE. CDR3 region: CASSVDGTGGLNTEAFF. CDR3 DNA: TGTGCCAGCAGCGTAGATGGGACAGGGGGATTGAACACTGAAGCTTTCTTT.

J is TRBJ1-2 and V is TRBV6-5, with 7 bases lining up with TRBD1. Germline-derived CDR1 and CDR2 are MNHEY and SVGAGI. Trimming at V came to 7 bases and at J to 7 bases, leaving 6 bases not matched to a gene. The CDR3 is made up of 12 amino acids. CDR3 sequence: CASTTGELGYTF. CDR3 in DNA: TGTGCCAGCACAACAGGGGAGCTTGGCTACACCTTC.

This chain links TRBV18 with TRBJ2-7; 8 bases are a match to TRBD1. CDR3 size: 14 residues. Looked up from germline, CDR1 is KGHSH and CDR2 is LQKENI. With V trimmed by 5 bases and J by 3 bases, 6 bases remained unmatched. The CDR3 loop is CASSSGQEDYEQYF. CDR3 nucleotides: TGTGCCAGCTCATCGGGACAGGAGGACTACGAGCAGTACTTC. Full variable domain (rest looked up from reference TRBV18 and TRBJ2-7): NAGVMQNPRHLVRRRGQEARLRCSPMKGHSHVYWYRQLPEEGLKFMVYLQKENIIDESGMPKERFSAEFPKEGPSILRIQQVVRGDSAAYFCASSSGQEDYEQYFGPGTRLTVT.

Only a few counts were recorded for this clone. V and J are TRBV15 and TRBJ1-4; D is unclear. Trimming took off 3 bases at V and 4 bases at J, with 15 bases between the two ends. CDR1 LNHNV and CDR2 YYDKDF come from the germline V gene (reference sequence). CDR3 length: 16 residues. CDR3 in DNA: TGTGCCACCAGCAGGGCTGCCGGGCACCTTAATGAAAAACTGTTTTTT. Translation gives CATSRAAGHLNEKLFF. Full variable domain (remainder filled in from reference TRBV15 and TRBJ1-4): DAMVIQNPRYQVTQFGKPVTLSCSQTLNHNVMYWYQQKSSQAPKLLFHYYDKDFNNEADTPDNFQSRRPNTSFCFLDIRSPGLGDTAMYLCATSRAAGHLNEKLFFGSGTQLSVL.

This rearrangement joins TRBV5-1 to TRBJ1-1; 9 nucleotides agree with TRBD1. The V gene end was trimmed by 4 bases and the J gene end by 0 bases; junction bases not matched to a gene: 7. From germline, CDR1 is SGHRS and CDR2 YFSETQ. The CDR3 runs to 16 residues. CDR3 residues: CASSPDRGALNTEAFF. Written as DNA, the CDR3 is TGCGCCAGCAGCCCAGACAGGGGGGCCTTGAACACTGAAGCTTTCTTT. The variable domain in full, with the rest retrieved from reference TRBV5-1 and TRBJ1-1, is KAGVTQTPRYLIKTRGQQVTLSCSPISGHRSVSWYQQTPGQGLQFLFEYFSETQRNKGNFPGRFSGRQFSNSRSEMNVSTLELGDSALYLCASSPDRGALNTEAFFGQGTRLTVV.

The rearrangement links TRBV10-2 to TRBJ2-7; tentatively, D is TRBD2 (7 bases). CDR1 and CDR2 (germline): WSHSY, SAAADI. The CDR3 runs to 15 residues. The V end was cut by 3 bases, the J end by 2 bases, with 14 bases between. In DNA, the CDR3 is TGCGCCAGCAGTGATGGGGGGGCCTTCCCCTACGAGCAGTACTTC. As protein: CASSDGGAFPYEQYF.

The chain employs TRBV6-6 and TRBJ2-7; D gene unclear. Germline CDR1 reads MNHNY; CDR2 reads SVGAGI (reference sequence). V was trimmed by 2 bases and J by 6 bases, leaving 8 bases between them. The length of the CDR3 is 12 residues. The chain's CDR3 is CASSYRLSEQYF. The CDR3 DNA sequence: TGTGCCAGCAGTTACCGACTTTCCGAGCAGTACTTC.

The chain's CDR3 is CASSQRDRGEKLFF. CDR3 bases: TGTGCCAGCAGCCAGCGGGACAGGGGGGAAAAACTGTTTTTT. The rearrangement uses TRBV3-1 (or the pseudogene TRBV3-2) and TRBJ1-4, with TRBD1 identical over 11 bases. The germline V gene has CDR1 LGHDT and CDR2 YNNKEL (reference sequence). V gave up 3 bases and J gave up 8 bases; unmatched junction bases: 2. The CDR3 consists of 14 residues.

This clone was seen once. This chain uses TRBV14 with TRBJ2-7, with a tentative D call TRBD1 (5 bases). The V gene lost 1 base and the J gene lost 1 base, with 17 bases spanning the gap. The germline V gene has CDR1 SGHDN and CDR2 FVKESK. The CDR3 contains 17 residues. This CDR3 is CASSQVRGPRVSYEQYF. The DNA for the CDR3 is TGTGCCAGCAGCCAAGTTAGAGGCCCCAGGGTGTCCTACGAGCAGTACTTC.

The chain has TRBV2 and TRBJ2-7; TRBD1 is a possible D gene (5 bases). Germline assignment: CDR1 SNHLY and CDR2 FYNNEI. Deletions cut 4 bases from V and 6 bases from J, with 10 bases between. The CDR3 has 12 amino acids. The CDR3 here is CASSVSRVEQYF. The CDR3 DNA sequence: TGTGCCAGCAGTGTAAGCAGGGTCGAGCAGTACTTC. Full variable domain (remainder filled in from reference TRBV2 and TRBJ2-7): EPEVTQTPSHQVTQMGQEVILRCVPISNHLYFYWYRQILGQKVEFLVSFYNNEISEKSEIFDDQFSVERPDGSNFTLKIRSTKLEDSAMYFCASSVSRVEQYFGPGTRLTVT.

This chain joins TRBV11-2 and TRBJ1-6; no reliable D call. Germline V gene lookup returns CDR1 SGHAT and CDR2 FQNNGV. The CDR3 runs 13 residues. The germline V and J ends were trimmed by 0 bases and 7 bases, with 4 bases remaining between them. Here the CDR3 DNA reads TGTGCCAGCAGCTTAGATCCCAATTCACCCCTCCACTTT. It yields the protein CASSLDPNSPLHF. The variable domain in full, with the rest retrieved from reference TRBV11-2 and TRBJ1-6, is EAGVAQSPRYKIIEKRQSVAFWCNPISGHATLYWYQQILGQGPKLLIQFQNNGVVDDSQLPKDRFSAERLKGVDSTLKIQPAKLEDSAVYLCASSLDPNSPLHFGNGTRLTVT.

The genes are TRBV24-1 and TRBJ2-3; D unclear. This CDR3 is built from 11 residues. The germline gives CDR1 KGHDR, CDR2 SFDVKD. Trimming removed 7 bases at V and 6 bases at J, with 7 bases between. The CDR3 reads CATRVGDTQYF. The CDR3 nucleotides read TGTGCCACCAGGGTGGGGGATACGCAGTATTTT.

The chain combines TRBV15 with TRBJ2-2; 10 nucleotides match TRBD2. Germline lookup yields CDR1 LNHNV and CDR2 YYDKDF (reference sequence). Unmatched junction bases numbered 6, after V lost 3 bases and J lost 2 bases. The CDR3 is made up of 17 amino acids. This CDR3 is CATSRGASGSNTGELFF. CDR3 DNA sequence: TGTGCCACCAGCAGGGGGGCTAGCGGGAGTAACACCGGGGAGCTGTTTTTT.

The chain is built from TRBV4-1 and TRBJ1-2; TRBD1 might be the D (5 bases). Germline loops: CDR1 MGHRA, CDR2 YSYEKL. V gave up 0 bases and J gave up 4 bases, with 12 bases separating them. This CDR3 comprises 15 residues. Here the CDR3 reads CASSQDMSQVYGYTF. CDR3 DNA sequence: TGCGCCAGCAGCCAAGACATGTCACAGGTCTATGGCTACACCTTC.

The V and J genes are TRBV12-3 or TRBV12-4 and TRBJ1-3; D may be TRBD1 (6 bases). CDR3 length: 13 residues. V dropped 5 bases and J dropped 6 bases, with 11 bases sitting between them. DNA for the CDR3: TGTGCCAGCAGTCCCGGGACACCAAACACCATATATTTT. Residues: CASSPGTPNTIYF.

V usage is TRBV24-1 and J usage is TRBJ2-2, with TRBD1 matching over 8 bases. Per germline, CDR1 KGHDR and CDR2 SFDVKD. This CDR3 contains 17 residues. J lost 0 bases, V lost 5 bases, and 7 bases had no gene match. The CDR3 loop is CATSAGTGGPNTGELFF. In DNA, the CDR3 is TGTGCCACCAGTGCTGGGACAGGCGGCCCGAACACCGGGGAGCTGTTTTTT.

The chain is built from TRBV6-5 and TRBJ2-6, with 8 bases matching TRBD1. V lost 8 bases to trimming and J lost 8 bases; unmatched junction nucleotides: 5. The V gene's germline CDR1 is MNHEY and CDR2 SVGAGI. This CDR3 has 13 residues. CDR3 coding DNA: TGTGCCAGCCGGACAGGGCAGACCAACGTCCTGACTTTC. This codes for CASRTGQTNVLTF.

The chain has TRBV5-1 and TRBJ2-1, with 7 bases lining up with TRBD2. Germline CDR1 reads SGHRS; CDR2 reads YFSETQ. This CDR3 region has 16 residues. The J segment lost 7 bases and the V segment lost 4 bases, leaving 14 bases of the junction unmatched. This CDR3 is CASSTSLAAIGNEQFF. CDR3 nucleotide sequence: TGCGCCAGCAGCACTTCGCTAGCGGCGATTGGGAATGAGCAGTTCTTC. Supplemented by reference TRBV5-1 and TRBJ2-1, the full variable domain reads KAGVTQTPRYLIKTRGQQVTLSCSPISGHRSVSWYQQTPGQGLQFLFEYFSETQRNKGNFPGRFSGRQFSNSRSEMNVSTLELGDSALYLCASSTSLAAIGNEQFFGPGTRLTVL.

This clone has more than one count but fewer than ten. This chain links TRBV24-1 with TRBJ2-2, with 9 nucleotides matching TRBD1. Germline V gives CDR1 KGHDR, CDR2 SFDVKD. Trimming removed 3 bases from V and 12 bases from J; junction bases left unmatched: 16. The CDR3 runs 17 residues. DNA for the CDR3: TGTGCCACCAGTGATCCTTTTAAACCGGGACAGGGTGATAAGCTGTTTTTT. Translating gives CATSDPFKPGQGDKLFF.

This chain uses TRBV28 with TRBJ2-4; 8 bases fit TRBD2. Per germline, CDR1 MDHEN and CDR2 SYDVKM. Losses at the gene ends were 0 bases for V and 0 bases for J; bases not matched to a gene: 10. There are 19 residues in the CDR3. The CDR3 sequence is CASSLWGLAGDLAKNIQYF. CDR3 sequence (DNA): TGTGCCAGCAGTTTATGGGGTCTAGCGGGTGACCTAGCCAAAAACATTCAGTACTTC.

The gene calls are TRBV6-4 and TRBJ1-4, with D possibly TRBD1 on 5 matching bases. CDR1 MRHNA and CDR2 SNTAGT come from the germline V gene. The ends were cut back, 0 bases at V and 1 base at J, with 6 bases in the middle. CDR3 length equals 15 residues. The CDR3 here is CASSDSRGTNEKLFF. CDR3 DNA sequence: TGTGCCAGCAGTGACTCAAGGGGAACTAATGAAAAACTGTTTTTT.

This sequence joins TRBV28 and TRBJ2-3; 8 bases fit TRBD1. Germline CDR1 and CDR2: MDHEN and SYDVKM. Trimming cost V 7 bases and J 0 bases; bases outside gene matches: 15. The CDR3 consists of 18 residues. CDR3 nucleotide sequence: TGTGCCAGCACCAGGAGAATTCAGGGGGCAGGAAGCACAGATACGCAGTATTTT. Protein sequence: CASTRRIQGAGSTDTQYF.

J is TRBJ1-1 and V is TRBV19; D is perhaps TRBD1 (6 bases). V was shortened by 6 bases and J by 2 bases, with 19 bases between the two germline ends. Germline-derived CDR1 and CDR2 are LNHDA and SQIVND (reference sequence). The CDR3 loop spans 16 amino acids. DNA for the CDR3: TGTGCCAGTAGCCGCGGACAGCCCACCGCTAACACTGAAGCTTTCTTT. Protein sequence: CASSRGQPTANTEAFF. Based on the CDR3 plus reference TRBV19 and TRBJ1-1, the full variable domain is DGGITQSPKYLFRKEGQNVTLSCEQNLNHDAMYWYRQDPGQGLRLIYYSQIVNDFQKGDIAEGYSVSREKKESFPLTVTSAQKNPTAFYLCASSRGQPTANTEAFFGQGTRLTVV.